The 20 T cell receptor beta chains presented below share a single source sample, sequenced in a study of vaccination and CD4 T cells after COVID-19 (dated by TCRdb to about 2022). The library was obtained by PCR. Sequenced on an Illumina iSeq 100. DNA from cultured CD4+ T cells underwent TCR sequencing with the Oncomine TCR Beta short-read assay at the Johns Hopkins FTIC core. Using fastp at Q25 and MiXCR, TCRdb reprocessed the public reads and kept productive beta chains. Rows merge per CDR3 protein into single entries with the most common DNA and genes. In this sample the table shows about 11,000 distinct CDR3 sequences, around 50% of which occur a single time. Of the sample, under 15% falls within the top ten clones. Their cognate antigens are unknown. The label giving this sample's treatment or condition can be read as: approximately nine-day PBMC culture with coronavirus spike peptide pools or control peptides (ViraFEST assay).

What was sequenced was CD4+ T cells from blood, cultured in vitro. These receptor sequences come from a human donor who had recovered from COVID-19.

The V and J genes are TRBV7-9 and TRBJ1-1, with 8 nucleotides matching TRBD1. The V gene end was trimmed by 5 bases and the J gene end by 2 bases; junction bases not matched to a gene: 7. Germline V gene data show CDR1 as SEHNR and CDR2 as FQNEAQ (reference sequence). CDR3 size: 15 residues. The CDR3 nucleotides read TGTGCCAGCAGCGCACGTGGACAGGGCAACACTGAAGCTTTCTTT. Translating gives CASSARGQGNTEAFF.

This clonotype appeared a single time. In nucleotides, the CDR3 is TGCGCCAGCAGTGAGGGGGGTAGCACAGATACGCAGTATTTT. Its translation: CASSEGGSTDTQYF. The chain couples TRBV10-1 to TRBJ2-3; tentatively, D is TRBD1 or TRBD2 (5 bases each). The germline CDR1 and CDR2 sequences are WNHNN and SYGVQD (reference sequence). Trimming took off 2 bases at V and 0 bases at J, with 6 bases between the two ends. There are 14 residues in the CDR3.

This clonotype was counted between two and nine times. The J gene is TRBJ2-2, the V gene TRBV12-3 or TRBV12-4, with 12 nucleotides matching TRBD2. J gave up 6 bases and V 6 bases, and 8 bases lay outside the gene matches. This CDR3 has 16 residues. The chain's CDR3 is CASSLTSGRTPGELFF. The DNA for the CDR3 is TGTGCCAGCAGCCTGACTAGCGGGAGAACGCCCGGGGAGCTGTTTTTT.

This chain connects TRBV20-1 to TRBJ2-7; D is ambiguous. V lost 0 bases and J 0 bases, leaving 3 bases between the germline ends. CDR3 length: 12 residues. Germline loops: CDR1 DFQATT, CDR2 SNEGSKA (reference sequence). CDR3 sequence (DNA): TGCAGTGCTAGAGAGTCCTCCTACGAGCAGTACTTC. Translating it yields CSARESSYEQYF.

V and J are TRBV14 and TRBJ2-6; 7 bases fit TRBD1. In germline, CDR1 is SGHDN, CDR2 FVKESK. Germline trimming cut 0 bases from V and 0 bases from J; bases unmatched to any gene: 11. This CDR3 is 20 amino acids long. CDR3 DNA: TGTGCCAGCAGCCAAGAGTGGAGGATAAGGGGGCTCTCTGGGGCCAACGTCCTGACTTTC. Translating it yields CASSQEWRIRGLSGANVLTF.

In this sample, this clonotype turned up a few times. This chain connects TRBV6-1 to TRBJ2-2; the match to TRBD2 covers 9 bases. The CDR3 sequence is 17 residues long. CDR1 and CDR2 from the germline V gene are MNHNS and SASEGT. V lost 0 bases, J lost 5 bases, and 7 bases stayed unmatched. CDR3 sequence reads: CASSEAISGRRTGELFF. The DNA for the CDR3 is TGTGCCAGCAGTGAAGCGATTAGCGGGAGACGAACCGGGGAGCTGTTTTTT.

This chain connects TRBV4-2 to TRBJ2-7; no clear D. V lost 1 base and J lost 2, with 9 bases in between. The CDR3 is 14 residues long. Germline V lookup: CDR1 LGHNA, CDR2 YNFKEQ. The CDR3 reads CASSQGGEPYEQYF. In nucleotides, the CDR3 is TGTGCCAGCAGCCAAGGAGGAGAACCCTACGAGCAGTACTTC.

The chain is built from TRBV7-6 and TRBJ2-2; D unclear. This CDR3 contains 14 residues. CDR1 and CDR2 from the germline V gene are SGHVS and FNYEAQ. Trimming stripped 2 bases from V and 4 bases from J, with 8 bases between. The CDR3 DNA sequence: TGTGCCAGCAGCTTAACAAGCGTCACCGGGGAGCTGTTTTTT. Its translation is CASSLTSVTGELFF.

The rearrangement joins TRBV20-1 to TRBJ2-2, with unresolved D. CDR3 length: 13 residues. The germline V gene encodes CDR1 DFQATT and CDR2 SNEGSKA (reference sequence). V was clipped by 4 bases and J by 0 bases, with 6 bases between them. Here the CDR3 DNA reads TGCAGTGCTAAGGCTCCGAACACCGGGGAGCTGTTTTTT. Amino acid sequence: CSAKAPNTGELFF.

The J gene is TRBJ1-2, the V gene TRBV7-2; 10 nucleotides match TRBD1. Trimming cost V 4 bases and J 3 bases; bases outside gene matches: 2. The CDR3 loop spans 14 amino acids. CDR1 and CDR2 from the germline V gene are SGHTA and FQGNSA. CDR3 sequence reads: CASSSGQGDYGYTF. CDR3 bases: TGTGCCAGCAGCTCAGGACAGGGGGACTATGGCTACACCTTC.

V usage is TRBV20-1 and J usage is TRBJ2-3; weak D call: TRBD2 (6 bases). Germline lookup yields CDR1 DFQATT and CDR2 SNEGSKA (reference sequence). The CDR3 loop spans 15 amino acids. Trimming removed 5 bases at V and 0 bases at J, with 15 bases between. The CDR3 sequence is CSAGSPSESTDTQYF. The CDR3 nucleotides are TGCAGTGCTGGGTCCCCTAGCGAGAGCACAGATACGCAGTATTTT.

This chain connects TRBV12-3 or TRBV12-4 to TRBJ2-7, with TRBD2 matching over 10 bases. J gave up 0 bases and V 4 bases, and 3 bases lay outside the gene matches. The CDR3 contains 15 residues. As DNA, the CDR3 is TGTGCCAGCAGTTCCCGGACTAGCGGCTCCTACGAGCAGTACTTC. This encodes CASSSRTSGSYEQYF.

The chain employs TRBV10-3 and TRBJ1-4; no clear D. With 4 bases removed from V and 4 bases from J, the gap between germline ends came to 10 bases. Per germline, CDR1 ENHRY and CDR2 SYGVKD. CDR3 length equals 14 residues. The CDR3 nucleotides are TGTGCCATCAGTGGGTCCAGTTTTAATGAAAAACTGTTTTTT. This sequence encodes CAISGSSFNEKLFF.

This clonotype was detected a few times. This chain links TRBV28 with TRBJ1-2; TRBD1 might be the D (5 bases). V was pared by 4 bases and J by 6 bases, with 12 bases between. This CDR3 comprises 13 residues. CDR1 and CDR2 (germline): MDHEN, SYDVKM. CDR3 residues: CASSSDRSHGYTF. The CDR3 DNA reads TGTGCCAGCAGTTCAGACAGATCCCATGGCTACACCTTC.

This clonotype was detected once. The chain employs TRBV7-2 and TRBJ2-5, with a possible D match to TRBD2 (5 bases). The length of the CDR3 is 14 residues. CDR1 SGHTA and CDR2 FQGNSA come from the germline V gene. The V end lost 5 bases, the J end lost 1 base, and 11 bases lay between the germline ends. The CDR3 DNA sequence: TGTGCCAGCAGCCCCCAGCGGTCCCAAGAGACCCAGTACTTC. Encoded protein: CASSPQRSQETQYF.

The chain uses TRBV9 and TRBJ1-2; D is perhaps TRBD1 (5 bases). The CDR3 has 14 residues. V was pared by 0 bases and J by 7 bases, with 13 bases between. Per germline, CDR1 SGDLS and CDR2 YYNGEE. The CDR3 region has the DNA TGTGCCAGCAGCGTAGGGGGCCGAGCAAGTGGCTACACCTTC. Its protein is CASSVGGRASGYTF.

The chain employs TRBV28 and TRBJ2-3, with D uncertain. V was clipped by 6 bases and J by 4 bases, with 17 bases between them. CDR3 size: 15 residues. CDR1 MDHEN and CDR2 SYDVKM come from the germline V gene. CDR3 protein: CASRVLGSGSDTQYF. The CDR3 DNA reads as TGTGCCAGCAGAGTCCTGGGGTCGGGTTCAGATACGCAGTATTTT.

The chain employs TRBV6-5 and TRBJ1-1; no clear D. Germline CDR1 and CDR2: MNHEY and SVGAGI. The CDR3 runs 15 residues. The V end lost 2 bases, the J end lost 3 bases, and 13 bases lay between the germline ends. CDR3 DNA sequence: TGTGCCAGCAGTTACGGCGTGAGGCGGGACACTGAAGCTTTCTTT. Protein: CASSYGVRRDTEAFF.

The CDR3 sequence is CASNLISGTGELFF. The CDR3 DNA sequence: TGTGCCAGCAACCTCATAAGCGGGACCGGGGAGCTGTTTTTT. The chain combines TRBV7-9 with TRBJ2-2; possible D gene TRBD2, 6 bases. From germline, CDR1 is SEHNR and CDR2 FQNEAQ (reference sequence). This CDR3 comprises 14 residues. The germline V and J ends were trimmed by 7 bases and 5 bases, with 14 bases remaining between them.

This clonotype was counted only a few times. The chain joins TRBV30 to TRBJ2-5; possibly TRBD1 for D (6 bases). Per the germline V gene, CDR1 is GTSNPN and CDR2 is SVGIG (reference sequence). V lost 0 bases to trimming and J lost 5 bases, with 16 bases between them. The CDR3 is 15 amino acids. CDR3 residues: CAWSVQGTVTETQYF. CDR3 sequence (DNA): TGTGCCTGGAGTGTACAGGGAACGGTTACGGAGACCCAGTACTTC.